This is a list of T cell receptor beta chains from one sample in a study of T cell responses to AZD1222 COVID-19 vaccine. Using immunoSEQ multiplex PCR, the repertoire was profiled, and TCRdb retains in-frame clones only, with some absent. This table holds tens of thousands of clones, more than 85% found once. Sequences were derived from peripheral blood, sampled 28 days after the second AZD1222 dose. These receptors came from an adult who received the AZD1222 COVID-19 vaccine. Both conserved end residues are part of each CDR3. A D gene is named only where the DNA matches it firmly. Size is stated for part of the rows, as once, few or many counts, or as a class when the clone is expanded.

clone_size	v_call	j_call	d_call	cdr3_aa	cdr3_nt
NA	TRBV6-4	TRBJ1-5	NA	CASSDYTRQGNQPQHF	TGTGCCAGCAGTGACTATACTAGACAGGGCAATCAGCCCCAGCATTTT
NA	TRBV6-5	TRBJ1-6	TRBD1	CASSYFGTGSSALHF	TGTGCCAGCAGTTACTTTGGGACAGGCTCCAGTGCCCTCCACTTT
NA	TRBV13	TRBJ1-2	TRBD1	CASSAQGANGYTF	TGTGCCAGCAGCGCCCAGGGGGCGAATGGCTACACCTTC
NA	TRBV4-1	TRBJ2-4	NA	CASSQARQVGEDIQYF	TGCGCCAGCAGCCAAGCAAGACAGGTCGGGGAAGACATTCAGTACTTC
NA	TRBV28	TRBJ2-3	NA	CASSSTTRAESTDTQYF	TGTGCCAGCAGTTCCACCACCCGTGCGGAGAGCACAGATACGCAGTATTTT
NA	TRBV4-3	TRBJ2-7	TRBD2	CASSQRLAGVGDSEQYF	TGCGCCAGCAGCCAAAGACTAGCGGGAGTGGGGGATTCGGAGCAGTACTTC
NA	TRBV29-1	TRBJ2-3	TRBD2	CSVDLAGGRNTQYF	TGCAGCGTTGATCTGGCGGGAGGTCGGAATACGCAGTATTTT
NA	TRBV29-1	TRBJ1-3	NA	CSVDSTGNTIYF	TGCAGCGTTGACAGTACTGGAAACACCATATATTTT
once	TRBV5-1	TRBJ1-2	TRBD1	CASSIGDRGYTF	TGCGCCAGCAGCATCGGGGACAGAGGCTACACCTTC
once	TRBV9	TRBJ2-1	NA	CASSVSGRYNEQFF	TGTGCCAGCAGCGTTAGCGGCCGGTACAATGAGCAGTTCTTC
NA	TRBV6-5	TRBJ1-1	NA	CASSYSLGEAFF	TGTGCCAGCAGTTACTCGCTGGGTGAAGCTTTCTTT
NA	TRBV28	TRBJ1-5	NA	CASSLGGGRGLIPQHF	TGTGCCAGCAGTTTGGGGGGAGGCAGGGGATTGATACCCCAGCATTTT
NA	TRBV15	TRBJ1-1	NA	CATSRDRSQNTEAFF	TGTGCCACCAGCAGAGATCGGTCCCAGAACACTGAAGCTTTCTTT
NA	TRBV3-1/TRBV3-2	TRBJ1-2	NA	CASSQGNNYGYTF	TGTGCCAGCAGCCAGGGCAACAACTATGGCTACACCTTC
NA	TRBV5-4	TRBJ2-5	NA	CASSFGGQETQYF	TGTGCCAGCAGCTTTGGGGGGCAAGAGACCCAGTACTTC
NA	TRBV6-6	TRBJ1-2	NA	CASSYGGERHGYTF	TGTGCCAGCAGTTACGGTGGGGAAAGGCATGGCTACACCTTC
NA	TRBV7-6	TRBJ2-1	TRBD2	CASSPSRGGSGNEQFF	TGTGCCAGCAGCCCGAGCCGGGGCGGTAGCGGGAATGAGCAGTTCTTC
NA	TRBV6-5	TRBJ1-1	NA	CASTPPAPLNTEAFF	TGTGCCAGCACCCCCCCGGCCCCCTTGAACACTGAAGCTTTCTTT
NA	TRBV7-9	TRBJ1-5	NA	CASTVGSDQPQHF	TGTGCCAGCACGGTCGGGTCCGATCAGCCCCAGCATTTT
NA	TRBV30	TRBJ2-7	TRBD2	CAWSAQGGGTSGRIYEQYF	TGTGCCTGGAGCGCTCAGGGCGGGGGCACGAGCGGGAGGATCTACGAGCAGTACTTC
NA	TRBV9	TRBJ2-3	NA	CASSRRSNTDTQYF	TGTGCCAGCAGCCGCAGGAGTAACACAGATACGCAGTATTTT
NA	TRBV29-1	TRBJ1-4	NA	CSVERSQDEKLFF	TGCAGCGTTGAGAGATCGCAAGATGAAAAACTGTTTTTT
few	TRBV19	TRBJ1-4	TRBD1	CASSKGTATNEKLFF	TGTGCCAGTAGTAAAGGGACAGCAACTAATGAAAAACTGTTTTTT
NA	TRBV6-6	TRBJ1-4	TRBD1	CASSSLDRVNEKLFF	TGTGCCAGCAGTTCCTTGGACAGGGTGAATGAAAAACTGTTTTTT
NA	TRBV6-5	TRBJ1-4	TRBD1	CASSLQGANEKLFF	TGTGCCAGCAGTCTACAGGGGGCGAATGAAAAACTGTTTTTT
NA	TRBV30	TRBJ2-7	NA	CACTRREFDEQYF	TGTGCCTGCACGAGAAGGGAGTTTGACGAGCAGTACTTC
NA	TRBV5-1	TRBJ2-4	NA	CASRGAKNIQYF	TGCGCCAGCAGGGGAGCCAAAAACATTCAGTACTTC
NA	TRBV19	TRBJ1-1	NA	CASSIWPEAFF	TGTGCCAGTAGTATATGGCCCGAAGCTTTCTTT
NA	TRBV19	TRBJ2-7	TRBD2	CASSALSGNSLEQYF	TGTGCCAGTAGTGCCCTCAGCGGGAACTCCCTCGAGCAGTACTTC
NA	TRBV6-4	TRBJ1-2	NA	CASRKGQTYGYTF	TGTGCCAGCAGGAAGGGACAAACCTATGGCTACACCTTC
NA	TRBV19	TRBJ2-3	TRBD2	CASGLEVTDTQYF	TGTGCCAGCGGACTAGAGGTAACAGATACGCAGTATTTT
NA	TRBV6-5	TRBJ1-5	TRBD1	CASSPDRYSNQPQHF	TGTGCCAGCAGTCCGGACAGGTATAGCAATCAGCCCCAGCATTTT